This entry lists 12 T cell receptor beta chains sequenced from one sample in a study of T cells in tuberculosis. Profiling relied on immunoSEQ multiplex PCR, and the TCRdb table lists in-frame clones only, not all of them. Of about 53,000 clones listed, about 95% are singletons. Time point given: new active TB diagnosis, blood taken before or within 7 days of starting treatment. The source material was PBMCs, sampled at tuberculosis diagnosis. All receptors derive from an adult with tuberculosis.

The chain has TRBV11-2 and TRBJ2-7; TRBD1 matches 8 bases. Germline V lookup: CDR1 SGHAT, CDR2 FQNNGV. V shed 0 bases and J 2 bases; nucleotides not matched to a gene: 6. This CDR3 has 16 residues. The CDR3 bases are TGTGCCAGCAGCTTAGATTTACGGACAGGGACCTACGAGCAGTACTTC. This sequence encodes CASSLDLRTGTYEQYF.

The chain carries TRBV15 and TRBJ2-2, with 9 bases matching TRBD2. The CDR3 is 15 amino acids. The V gene end was trimmed by 4 bases and the J gene end by 4 bases; junction bases not matched to a gene: 4. Looked up from germline, CDR1 is LNHNV and CDR2 is YYDKDF (reference sequence). CDR3 bases: TGTGCCACCAGCACCATAGCGGGAGCCACCGGGGAGCTGTTTTTT. It translates to CATSTIAGATGELFF.

V gene TRBV5-1 combines with J gene TRBJ2-1; 10 bases map to TRBD2. The CDR3 has 16 amino acids. The germline V gene encodes CDR1 SGHRS and CDR2 YFSETQ. The J segment lost 4 bases and the V segment lost 3 bases, leaving 7 bases of the junction unmatched. In DNA form, the CDR3 reads TGCGCCAGCAGCTCCAGACCTAGCGGGAGTTACAATGAGCAGTTCTTC. Amino acid sequence: CASSSRPSGSYNEQFF.

V usage is TRBV7-8 and J usage is TRBJ2-7; 13 bases map to TRBD2. This CDR3 has 16 residues. V dropped 5 bases and J dropped 3; count of bases not matched to a gene: 7. The germline CDR1 and CDR2 sequences are SGHVS and FQNEAQ. CDR3 in amino acids: CASSQWTSGSIYEQYF. For the CDR3, the DNA is TGTGCCAGCAGCCAATGGACTAGCGGGAGTATCTACGAGCAGTACTTC.

The genes are TRBV15 and TRBJ1-5; D remains unclear. V was cut by 1 base and J by 5 bases, with 21 bases left in between. Germline CDR1 reads LNHNV; CDR2 reads YYDKDF (reference sequence). The CDR3 has 18 residues. CDR3: CATSRATSEVRLDQPQHF. CDR3 sequence (DNA): TGTGCCACCAGCAGAGCGACCTCAGAAGTCAGGCTTGATCAGCCCCAGCATTTT.

The chain links TRBV4-3 to TRBJ2-7, with D tentatively TRBD1 (5 bases). The CDR3 consists of 13 residues. Deletions cut 0 bases from V and 5 bases from J, with 8 bases between. Germline V CDR1 and CDR2: LGHNA, YSLEER. The CDR3 DNA follows: TGCGCCAGCAGCCAAGACGGCAGGGACGAGCAGTACTTC. Amino acids: CASSQDGRDEQYF.

The genes are TRBV5-5 and TRBJ2-2; TRBD2 agrees at 8 bases. The CDR3 sequence is 17 residues long. The V gene's germline CDR1 is SGHKS and CDR2 YYEKEE (reference sequence). V shed 4 bases, J shed 0 bases, and the junction held 8 bases outside the gene matches. The CDR3, as DNA: TGTGCCAGCAGCGAGAGTCCGGGACTAGCGAACACCGGGGAGCTGTTTTTT. Its protein product is CASSESPGLANTGELFF. Looking up the rest from reference TRBV5-5 and TRBJ2-2 gives the full variable domain: DAGVTQSPTHLIKTRGQQVTLRCSPISGHKSVSWYQQVLGQGPQFIFQYYEKEERGRGNFPDRFSARQFPNYSSELNVNALLLGDSALYLCASSESPGLANTGELFFGEGSRLTVL.

This clone was found once. J is TRBJ2-2 and V is TRBV6-5; 8 bases map to TRBD1. The junction had 3 bases not matched to a gene; V was cut back by 5 bases and J by 1 base. The CDR3 totals 15 residues. Germline-derived CDR1 and CDR2 are MNHEY and SVGAGI. The CDR3 bases are TGTGCCAGCAGTCGAACAGGGGGGAACACCGGGGAGCTGTTTTTT. This sequence encodes CASSRTGGNTGELFF.

The V call is TRBV19, the J call TRBJ1-5; TRBD1 might be the D (5 bases). The V gene lost 4 bases and the J gene lost 3 bases, with 10 bases spanning the gap. The CDR3 extends over 14 amino acids. Looked up from germline, CDR1 is LNHDA and CDR2 is SQIVND (reference sequence). The CDR3 DNA reads as TGTGCCAGTAGTACAAGACAGAACAATCAGCCCCAGCATTTT. Amino acids: CASSTRQNNQPQHF.

The chain joins TRBV10-3 to TRBJ1-2; D not certain. This CDR3 has 12 amino acids. Germline V gene lookup returns CDR1 ENHRY and CDR2 SYGVKD. The ends were cut back, 4 bases at V and 4 bases at J, with 7 bases in the middle. The CDR3 bases are TGTGCCATCAGTGCCAGTGCCTATGGCTACACCTTC. Translated, it gives CAISASAYGYTF.

V and J are TRBV4-3 and TRBJ2-1; 8 nucleotides line up with TRBD2. Unmatched junction bases numbered 9, after V lost 4 bases and J lost 4 bases. Germline V gives CDR1 LGHNA, CDR2 YSLEER. The CDR3 has 16 residues. The CDR3 bases are TGCGCCAGCAGCCGACATGGTACTAGCGGTTACAATGAGCAGTTCTTC. Translated, it gives CASSRHGTSGYNEQFF.

The chain employs TRBV11-3 and TRBJ2-1; D is ambiguous. Germline V gene lookup returns CDR1 SGHNT and CDR2 YENEEA. Trimming stripped 1 base from V and 5 bases from J, with 9 bases between. This CDR3 has 14 residues. The CDR3 region is CASSLGGPNNEQFF. CDR3 in DNA: TGTGCCAGCAGCTTAGGCGGCCCGAACAATGAGCAGTTCTTC.